This T cell receptor (beta chain) was identified in a study of T cells in Graves' hyperthyroidism and ophthalmopathy. Study findings and constraints: Ophthalmopathy, which appeared later, was predicted by the model a median roughly 6.6 months before onset.

RNA transcripts gave rise to amplified TCR beta CDR3 regions. HTBI primers were used for first-round RT-PCR of the TCR CDR3. TCRdb recomputed calls from the multiplex PCR reads with MiXCR, one row per CDR3 protein. The repertoire includes about 410,000 distinct CDR3 sequences, more than 12% of them detected once, and roughly a fifth sits in the top ten. V lost 5 bases and J 9 bases, leaving 17 bases between the germline ends. Per germline, CDR1 SGHAT and CDR2 FQNNGV. This CDR3 contains 15 residues. This clonotype appeared many times. Its antigen is as yet unknown. V gene TRBV11-2 combines with J gene TRBJ1-6; D is unresolved. This receptor was obtained from a woman aged 25 to 45 with Graves' ophthalmopathy. The sample consisted of blood. CDR3 DNA sequence: TGTGCCAGCAGCCCACATGAGGGATCAGGTTCACCCCTCCACTTT. Translating gives CASSPHEGSGSPLHF.